This T cell receptor (beta chain) was sequenced in a study of cytomegalovirus exposure and HLA in healthy donors. Whole-study results and caveats: Looking again later, the authors saw that most CMV-associated TCR beta chains seemed HLA-restricted.

The PCR made use of 60 Vbeta and 13 Jbeta primers. TCRdb keeps only in-frame clones here, not all; method: immunoSEQ multiplex PCR. The sample includes tens of thousands of clones, roughly 77% of them seen just once. A remark on this clone: Its antigen is still unknown.

V was shortened by 3 bases and J by 5 bases, with 13 bases between the two germline ends. This CDR3 has 14 amino acids. Germline lookup yields CDR1 MGHDK and CDR2 SYGVNS. The specimen was PBMCs. The J gene is TRBJ1-1, the V gene TRBV25-1; D is undetermined. The receptor's source is a man between 40 and 49 years old in good health and CMV-seronegative. CDR3 in DNA: TGTGCCAGCAGTGATTTGAGTACCGGGACTGAAGCTTTCTTT. Translation: CASSDLSTGTEAFF.